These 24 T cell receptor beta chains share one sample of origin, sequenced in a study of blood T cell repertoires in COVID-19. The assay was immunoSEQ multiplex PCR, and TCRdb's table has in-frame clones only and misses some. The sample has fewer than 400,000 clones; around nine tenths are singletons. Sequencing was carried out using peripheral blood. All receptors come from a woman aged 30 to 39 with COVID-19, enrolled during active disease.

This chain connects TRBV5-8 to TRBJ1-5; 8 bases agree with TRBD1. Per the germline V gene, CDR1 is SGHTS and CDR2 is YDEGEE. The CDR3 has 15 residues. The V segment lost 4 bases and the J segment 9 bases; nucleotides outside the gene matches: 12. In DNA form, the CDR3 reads TGTGCCAGCAGCCTCGGGACAGGAAAAATGTGGCCCCAGCATTTT. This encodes CASSLGTGKMWPQHF.

CDR3 amino acids: CASRLGPRSSPLHF. CDR3 nucleotides: TGTGCCAGCAGACTCGGCCCGAGGAGTTCACCCCTCCACTTT. The chain carries TRBV7-2 and TRBJ1-6; D gene unclear. Trimming pared 6 bases from V and 9 bases from J, leaving 15 bases between. The CDR3 is 14 residues long. Per the germline V gene, CDR1 is SGHTA and CDR2 is FQGNSA.

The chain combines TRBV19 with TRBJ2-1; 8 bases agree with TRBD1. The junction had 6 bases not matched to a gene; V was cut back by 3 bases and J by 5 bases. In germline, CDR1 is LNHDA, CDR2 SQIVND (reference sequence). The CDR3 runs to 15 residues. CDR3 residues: CASSMGQVVHNEQFF. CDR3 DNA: TGTGCCAGTAGTATGGGACAGGTAGTCCACAATGAGCAGTTCTTC.

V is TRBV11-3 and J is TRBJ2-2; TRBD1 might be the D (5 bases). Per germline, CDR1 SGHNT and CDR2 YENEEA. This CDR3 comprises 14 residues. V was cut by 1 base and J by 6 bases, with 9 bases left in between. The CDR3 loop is CASSLAQGAGELFF. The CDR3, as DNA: TGTGCCAGCAGCTTAGCTCAGGGCGCCGGGGAGCTGTTTTTT.

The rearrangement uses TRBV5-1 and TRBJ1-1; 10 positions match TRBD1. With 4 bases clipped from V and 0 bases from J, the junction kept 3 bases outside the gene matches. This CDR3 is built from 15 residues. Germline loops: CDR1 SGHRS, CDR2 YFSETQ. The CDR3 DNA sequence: TGCGCCAGCAGCACAGGGACAGGGGTGAACACTGAAGCTTTCTTT. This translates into CASSTGTGVNTEAFF.

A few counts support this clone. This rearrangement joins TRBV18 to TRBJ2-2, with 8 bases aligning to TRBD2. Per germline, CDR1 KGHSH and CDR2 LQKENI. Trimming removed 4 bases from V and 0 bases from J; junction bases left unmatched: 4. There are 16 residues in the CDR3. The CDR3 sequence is CASSQSGGSNTGELFF. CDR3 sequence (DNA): TGTGCCAGCTCACAATCGGGGGGGTCGAACACCGGGGAGCTGTTTTTT.

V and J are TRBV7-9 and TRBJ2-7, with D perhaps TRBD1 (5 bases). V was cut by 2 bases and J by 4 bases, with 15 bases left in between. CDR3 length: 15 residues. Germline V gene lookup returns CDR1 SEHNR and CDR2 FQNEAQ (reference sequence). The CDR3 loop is CASSLKAGIKYEQYF. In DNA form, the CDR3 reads TGTGCCAGCAGCTTAAAGGCAGGGATAAAGTACGAGCAGTACTTC.

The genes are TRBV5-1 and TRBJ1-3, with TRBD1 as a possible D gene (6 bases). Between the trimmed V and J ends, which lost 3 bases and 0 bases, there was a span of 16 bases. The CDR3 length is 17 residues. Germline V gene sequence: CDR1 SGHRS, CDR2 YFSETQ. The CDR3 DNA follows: TGCGCCAGCAGCTCTGACGGGGACATATACTCTGGAAACACCATATATTTT. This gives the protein CASSSDGDIYSGNTIYF.

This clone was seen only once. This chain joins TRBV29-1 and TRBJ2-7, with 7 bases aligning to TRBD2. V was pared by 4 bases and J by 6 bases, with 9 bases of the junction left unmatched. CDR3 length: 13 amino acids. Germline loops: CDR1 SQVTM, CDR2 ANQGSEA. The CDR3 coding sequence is TGCAGCGTTGTTTCTGGGACTATTCGCGAGCAGTACTTC. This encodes CSVVSGTIREQYF.

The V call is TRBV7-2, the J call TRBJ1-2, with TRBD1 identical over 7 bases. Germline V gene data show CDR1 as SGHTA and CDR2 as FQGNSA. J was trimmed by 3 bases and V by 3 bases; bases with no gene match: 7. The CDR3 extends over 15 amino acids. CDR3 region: CASSFDRAGYYGYTF. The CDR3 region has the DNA TGTGCCAGCAGCTTCGACAGGGCCGGATACTATGGCTACACCTTC.

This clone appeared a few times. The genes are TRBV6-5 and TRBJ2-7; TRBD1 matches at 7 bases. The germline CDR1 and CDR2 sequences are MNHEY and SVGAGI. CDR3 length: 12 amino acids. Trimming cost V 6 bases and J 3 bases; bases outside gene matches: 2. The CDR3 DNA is TGTGCCAGCAGGGACAGGCACTACGAGCAGTACTTC. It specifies CASRDRHYEQYF.

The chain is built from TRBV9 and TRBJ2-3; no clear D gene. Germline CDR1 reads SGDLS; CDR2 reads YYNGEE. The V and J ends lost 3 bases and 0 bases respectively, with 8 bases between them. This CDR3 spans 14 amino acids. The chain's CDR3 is CASSADGSTDTQYF. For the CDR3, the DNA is TGTGCCAGCAGCGCCGACGGGAGCACAGATACGCAGTATTTT.

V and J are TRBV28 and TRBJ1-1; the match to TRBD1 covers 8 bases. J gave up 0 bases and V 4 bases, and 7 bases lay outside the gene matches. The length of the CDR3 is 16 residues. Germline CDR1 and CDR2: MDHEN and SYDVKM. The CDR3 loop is CASSWKGGQVNTEAFF. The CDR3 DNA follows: TGTGCCAGCAGTTGGAAGGGGGGACAGGTGAACACTGAAGCTTTCTTT.

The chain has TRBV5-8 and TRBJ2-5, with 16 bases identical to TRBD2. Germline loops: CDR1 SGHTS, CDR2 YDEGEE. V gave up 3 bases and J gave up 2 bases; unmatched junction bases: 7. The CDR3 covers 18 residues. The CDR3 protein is CASSSGLAGGPEQETQYF. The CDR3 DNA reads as TGTGCCAGCAGCTCGGGACTAGCGGGGGGGCCGGAACAAGAGACCCAGTACTTC.

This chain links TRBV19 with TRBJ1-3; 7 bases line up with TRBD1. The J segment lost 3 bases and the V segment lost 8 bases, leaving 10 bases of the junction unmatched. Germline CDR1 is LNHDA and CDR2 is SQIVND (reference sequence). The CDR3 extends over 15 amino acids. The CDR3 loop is CASRAPGGSGNTIYF. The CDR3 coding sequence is TGTGCCAGTCGCGCCCCAGGGGGTAGTGGAAACACCATATATTTT.

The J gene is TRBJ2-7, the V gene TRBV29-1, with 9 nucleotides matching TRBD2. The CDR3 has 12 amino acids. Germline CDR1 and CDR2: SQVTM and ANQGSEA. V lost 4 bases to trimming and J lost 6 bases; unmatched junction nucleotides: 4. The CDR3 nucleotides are TGCAGCGTTGGGAGTAGCGGGGGCGAGCAGTACGTC. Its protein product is CSVGSSGGEQYV.

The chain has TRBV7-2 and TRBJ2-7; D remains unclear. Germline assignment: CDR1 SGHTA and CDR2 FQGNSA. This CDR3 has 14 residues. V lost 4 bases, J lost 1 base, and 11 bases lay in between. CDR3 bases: TGTGCCAGCAGCTCCTTCGGTTTTTCCTACGAGCAGTACTTC. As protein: CASSSFGFSYEQYF.

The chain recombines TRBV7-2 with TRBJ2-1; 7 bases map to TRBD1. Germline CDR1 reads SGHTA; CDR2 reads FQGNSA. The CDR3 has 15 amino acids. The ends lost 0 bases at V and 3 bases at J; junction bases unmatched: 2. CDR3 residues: CASSLAGTVYNEQFF. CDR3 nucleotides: TGTGCCAGCAGCTTAGCCGGGACAGTCTACAATGAGCAGTTCTTC.

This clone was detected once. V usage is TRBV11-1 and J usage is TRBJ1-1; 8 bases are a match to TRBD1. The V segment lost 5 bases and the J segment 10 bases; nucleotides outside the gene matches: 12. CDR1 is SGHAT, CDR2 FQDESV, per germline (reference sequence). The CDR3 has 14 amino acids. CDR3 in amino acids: CASSRQGLAMGAFF. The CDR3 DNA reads TGTGCCAGCAGCCGACAGGGGTTGGCGATGGGAGCTTTCTTT.

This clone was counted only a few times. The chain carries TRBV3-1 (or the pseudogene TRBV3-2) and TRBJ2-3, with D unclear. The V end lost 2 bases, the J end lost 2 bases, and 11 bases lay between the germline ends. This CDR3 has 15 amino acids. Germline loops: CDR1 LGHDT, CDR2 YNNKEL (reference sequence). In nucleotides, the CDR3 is TGTGCCAGCAGCCAACTACTAAGACTCACAGATACGCAGTATTTT. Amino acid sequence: CASSQLLRLTDTQYF.

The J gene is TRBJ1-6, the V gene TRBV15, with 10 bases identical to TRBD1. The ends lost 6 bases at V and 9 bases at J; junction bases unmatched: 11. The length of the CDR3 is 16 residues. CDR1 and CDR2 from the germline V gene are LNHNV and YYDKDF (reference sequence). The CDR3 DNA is TGTGCCACCAGTCCTGGGACAGGGGCTGTCAGTTCACCCCTCCACTTT. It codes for CATSPGTGAVSSPLHF.

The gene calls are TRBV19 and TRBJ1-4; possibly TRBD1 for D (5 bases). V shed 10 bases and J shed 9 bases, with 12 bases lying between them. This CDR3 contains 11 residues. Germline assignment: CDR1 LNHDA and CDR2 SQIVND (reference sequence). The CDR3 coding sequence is TGTGCCACCCGGGAGGGGAAAAAACTGTTTTTT. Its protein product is CATREGKKLFF. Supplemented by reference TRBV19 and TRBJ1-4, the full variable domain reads DGGITQSPKYLFRKEGQNVTLSCEQNLNHDAMYWYRQDPGQGLRLIYYSQIVNDFQKGDIAEGYSVSREKKESFPLTVTSAQKNPTAFYLCATREGKKLFFGSGTQLSVL.

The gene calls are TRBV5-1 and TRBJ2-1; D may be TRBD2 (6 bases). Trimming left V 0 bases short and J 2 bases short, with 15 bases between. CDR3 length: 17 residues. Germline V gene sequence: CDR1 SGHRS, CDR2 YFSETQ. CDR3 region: CASSLGVGGGAYNEQFF. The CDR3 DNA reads TGCGCCAGCAGCTTGGGTGTTGGTGGCGGGGCCTACAATGAGCAGTTCTTC.

CDR3 nucleotide sequence: TGTGCCATCAGTGAGTCCGCGGGGGCGCCGGGCACAGATACGCAGTATTTT. Translation gives CAISESAGAPGTDTQYF. The chain carries TRBV10-3 and TRBJ2-3; the D gene is possibly TRBD2 (7 bases). Germline V gene lookup returns CDR1 ENHRY and CDR2 SYGVKD. The CDR3 sequence is 17 residues long. The V and J ends lost 0 bases and 1 base respectively, with 14 bases between them.